This TCR beta chain emerged from a study of blood T cell repertoires in COVID-19. The CDR3 has 13 residues. The ends lost 4 bases at V and 6 bases at J; junction bases unmatched: 0. The germline gives CDR1 MRHNA, CDR2 SNTAGT. Profiled with immunoSEQ multiplex PCR; TCRdb holds only in-frame clones, not every one. The sample yields 150,000 to 200,000 clones, approximately 80% seen once. This receptor was obtained from a man in his sixties or seventies who had been exposed to COVID-19. Sequencing input: PBMCs or T cells enriched from blood (not recorded which). The gene calls are TRBV6-4 and TRBJ1-5, with 10 bases identical to TRBD1. The CDR3 DNA sequence: TGTGCCAGCAGTGGGGACAGGGGTCAGCCCCAGCATTTT. Translating it yields CASSGDRGQPQHF.